The TCR beta chain described here comes from a study of CD8+CD57+ T cells in acquired aplastic anemia. Overall study context: The DNA of sorted CD4+ and CD8+ cells averaged roughly 3.2 ug.

General study points: Controls did not differ significantly from patients in CD8+ Simpson's diversity. There were over 25 CD8+ CDR3 sequences that occurred in both patients and controls.

In regard to this clonotype: Its antigen is not identified.

Profiling that covered TCR beta VDJ and CDR3 relied on genomic DNA as its template. TCRdb recomputed calls from the reads with MiXCR, one row per CDR3 protein. This table holds about 190,000 distinct CDR3 sequences, roughly 64% found once. Sequenced sample: sorted CD4+, CD8+, or CD8+CD57+ T cells (not recorded which) from PBMCs. The receptor was isolated from a human donor with severe aplastic anemia or a healthy control (not recorded which).

CDR3 nucleotide sequence: TGTGCCAGCGGACAGGGGGCGAACAATGAGCAGTTCTTC. Translating gives CASGQGANNEQFF. The J gene is TRBJ2-1, the V gene TRBV6-5, with 11 bases that match TRBD1. Germline assignment: CDR1 MNHEY and CDR2 SVGAGI. The V gene end was trimmed by 8 bases and the J gene end by 5 bases; junction bases not matched to a gene: 2. The CDR3 contains 13 residues.